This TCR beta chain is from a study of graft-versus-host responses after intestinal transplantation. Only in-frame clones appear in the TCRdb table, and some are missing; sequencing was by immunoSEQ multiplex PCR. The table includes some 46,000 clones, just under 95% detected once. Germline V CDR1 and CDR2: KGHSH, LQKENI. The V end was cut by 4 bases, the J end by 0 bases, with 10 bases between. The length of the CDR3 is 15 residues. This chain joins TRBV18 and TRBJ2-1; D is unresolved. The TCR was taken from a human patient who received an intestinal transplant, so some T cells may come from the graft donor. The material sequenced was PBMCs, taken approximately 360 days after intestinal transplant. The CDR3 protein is CASSRSPSSYNEQFF. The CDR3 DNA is TGTGCCAGCTCACGTTCGCCCAGCTCCTACAATGAGCAGTTCTTC. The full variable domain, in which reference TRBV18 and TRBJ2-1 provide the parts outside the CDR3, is NAGVMQNPRHLVRRRGQEARLRCSPMKGHSHVYWYRQLPEEGLKFMVYLQKENIIDESGMPKERFSAEFPKEGPSILRIQQVVRGDSAAYFCASSRSPSSYNEQFFGPGTRLTVL.